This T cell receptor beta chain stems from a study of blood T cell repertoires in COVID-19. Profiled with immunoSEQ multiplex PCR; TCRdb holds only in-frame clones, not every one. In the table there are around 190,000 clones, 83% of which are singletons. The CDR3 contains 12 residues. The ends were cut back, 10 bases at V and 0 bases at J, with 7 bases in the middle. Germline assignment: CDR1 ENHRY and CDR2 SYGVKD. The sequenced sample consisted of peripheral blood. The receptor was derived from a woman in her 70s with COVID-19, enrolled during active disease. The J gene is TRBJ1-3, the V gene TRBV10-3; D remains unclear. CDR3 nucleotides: TGTGCCACCGCAGTCTCTGGAAACACCATATATTTT. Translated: CATAVSGNTIYF.